This T cell receptor (beta chain) appears in the sequencing data of a study of patients and donors after allogeneic stem cell transplantation. TCRdb re-called the RT-PCR reads with MiXCR, one entry per CDR3 protein. The profile shows about 960,000 distinct CDR3 sequences, about a sixth of them singletons. This clonotype was detected only a few times. The length of the CDR3 is 15 residues. The V gene lost 4 bases and the J gene lost 0 bases, with 12 bases spanning the gap. The germline gives CDR1 SGHTA, CDR2 FQGNSA. The receptor was derived from a human donor who was either an allogeneic HSCT recipient or a stem cell or donor lymphocyte infusion donor (not recorded which). It is not recorded whose cells these are; they may come from a transplant donor. The chain joins TRBV7-2 to TRBJ1-1; D may be TRBD1 (5 bases). The sequenced sample consisted of blood, either unsorted or a sorted T cell fraction (not recorded which). CDR3 residues: CASSSQTDMNTEAFF. In DNA, the CDR3 is TGTGCCAGCAGCTCGCAGACAGACATGAACACTGAAGCTTTCTTT.